This T cell receptor beta chain was sequenced during a study of blood T cells in healthy people across ages (dated by TCRdb to about 2015). Concerning the study at large: Template switching captured roughly one uniquely barcoded TCR beta cDNA molecule per two T cells in model experiments. The study measured age-related changes in TCR beta repertoire diversity using deep sequencing normalized with unique cDNA molecular identifiers. Donors were grouped into four age groups: young (average 16 years), middle-aged (roughly 40), aged (approximately 67) and long-lived (just over 80). To avoid experimental bias, donors of different ages were distributed randomly across sequencing lanes. For two donors (one aged 18 to 29 and one aged 80 or older), the study analyzed two additional independent replicas of 1 million unique cDNA reads from the same blood draw. Results the study describes overall, beyond this receptor: Conclusive comparison of naive and antigen-experienced compartments was prevented by the profiling of bulk unsorted PBMCs. Observed TCR beta diversity correlated strongly with the percentage of naive T cells measured by flow cytometry. Observed TCR beta diversity per million T cells fell roughly linearly with age, and a significant reduction was already apparent by age approximately 41. The CMV infection status of donors was not known, potentially confounding age-related changes in expanded clonotypes. Estimates of total diversity based on one million sequenced T cells were regarded as lower bounds and as underestimates. Compared with the aged group, the long-lived group had more naive CD4+ T cells, fewer expanded clones and increased TCR diversity, suggesting age selection.

Libraries came from 5' RACE. TCRdb records Illumina HiSeq 2500 as the sequencer. A second PCR of about 6 to 12 cycles was run with a J-beta primer mix and a sample-barcoded 5' primer. Each TCR beta cDNA molecule received a unique molecular identifier from a template-switch 5' adaptor carrying 12 random nucleotides. Each sample yielded at least 3 million CDR3-containing paired-end reads. The Mint cDNA synthesis kit, primed by a TRBC-specific oligonucleotide, was used to synthesize first-strand cDNA from all RNA. All cDNA was treated with uracil-DNA glycosylase and then went through a first 18-cycle PCR with the universal primers M1SS and BC2_uni_R. Per the authors' processing: Normalization of each sample was performed by random selection of 1 million high-quality reads, each carrying a distinct molecular identifier. Reads sharing molecular identifiers were discarded rather than binned into consensus sequences. MiTCR, run with a Q25 quality threshold and the strictest error-elimination algorithm, handled CDR3 identification, clonotype clustering and error correction. Lower-bound total TCR beta diversity was estimated with a nonparametric unseen species model using Euler transformation. TCRdb itself trimmed the public reads at Q25 with fastp, ran MiXCR and retained productive beta chains. One record per CDR3 amino acid sequence lists the most common genes and DNA. The V and J calls reflect TCRdb's pipeline rather than the authors' work. A total of roughly 680,000 distinct CDR3 sequences appear in this sample, over 45% of them only once. Under 35% of the sample comes from the top ten.

The 39 donors, aged about 6 to 100 years, were systemically healthy Caucasian individuals from Russia. Approximately 9.3 milliliters of peripheral blood were drawn from each donor into EDTA-treated Vacutainer tubes. PBMCs were isolated by Ficoll-Paque density-gradient centrifugation, with at least 7 million obtained per sample. Trizol reagent was used to extract total RNA from the PBMCs, yielding at least 6 micrograms per sample. For every donor, flow cytometry on a PBMC aliquot measured the percentage of naive CD45RAhigh/CD27high T cells. Details on this clonotype: Its antigen remains unidentified. No much larger clonotype is one base removed from it; base qualities were not supplied.

In the germline V gene, CDR1 corresponds to MGHRA and CDR2 to YSYEKL. Inclusive of the bounding cysteine and phenylalanine, the CDR3 is 15 residues long. Just CDR3 DNA is preserved here, 45 bases in frame from base 1. V is pruned by 3 bases and J by 3 bases, leaving 6 bases of the junction without a gene match. Rearrangement joined TRBV4-1 to TRBJ2-7, with 9 bases in between that match TRBD1. Material: blood. This clonotype originated in a woman aged 60-75 years in good health. The nucleotides read TGCGCCAGCAGCCACCGGGACAGGGAAGTCTACGAGCAGTACTTC. Its protein product is CASSHRDREVYEQYF.